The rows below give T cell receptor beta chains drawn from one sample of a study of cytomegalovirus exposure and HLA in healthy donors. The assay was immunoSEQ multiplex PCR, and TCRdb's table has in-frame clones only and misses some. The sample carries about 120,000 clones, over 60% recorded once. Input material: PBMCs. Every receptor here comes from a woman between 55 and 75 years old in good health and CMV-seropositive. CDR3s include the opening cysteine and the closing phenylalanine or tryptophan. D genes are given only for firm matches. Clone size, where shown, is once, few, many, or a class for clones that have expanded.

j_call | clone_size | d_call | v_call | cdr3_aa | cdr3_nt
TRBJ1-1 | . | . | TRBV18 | CASSPFGRNTEAFF | TGTGCCAGCTCACCTTTTGGGAGAAACACTGAAGCTTTCTTT
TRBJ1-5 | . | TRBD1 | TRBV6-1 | CASSNRGVGDQPQHF | TGTGCCAGCAGTAACAGGGGAGTAGGGGATCAGCCCCAGCATTTT
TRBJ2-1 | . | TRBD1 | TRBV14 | CASSLSSTGQGKSEQFF | TGTGCCAGCAGCCTAAGCTCGACGGGACAGGGGAAAAGTGAGCAGTTCTTC
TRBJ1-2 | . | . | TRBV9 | CASPGLDYGYTF | TGTGCCAGCCCAGGTCTTGACTATGGCTACACCTTC
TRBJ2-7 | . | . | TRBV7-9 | CASSPIQAFSYEQYF | TGTGCCAGCAGCCCCATTCAGGCTTTCTCCTACGAGCAGTACTTC
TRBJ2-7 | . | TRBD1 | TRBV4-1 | CASSLDTGGLSYEQYF | TGCGCCAGCAGCCTAGACACAGGGGGCCTCAGCTACGAGCAGTACTTC
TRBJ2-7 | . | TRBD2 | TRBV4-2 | CASSPSGASYEQYF | TGTGCCAGCAGCCCCAGCGGGGCGAGCTACGAGCAGTACTTC
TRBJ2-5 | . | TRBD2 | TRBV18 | CASSRSLAGDLETQYF | TGTGCCAGCTCCCGCTCCCTAGCGGGAGATTTAGAGACCCAGTACTTC
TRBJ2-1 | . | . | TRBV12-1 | CASSPTSGRYPNEQFF | TGTGCCAGCAGCCCCACCAGCGGGAGATATCCCAATGAGCAGTTCTTC
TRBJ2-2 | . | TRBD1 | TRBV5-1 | CASSIGQANTGELFF | TGCGCCAGCAGCATTGGACAGGCGAACACCGGGGAGCTGTTTTTT
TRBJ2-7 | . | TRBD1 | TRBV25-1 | CASSDWTGNYEQYF | TGTGCCAGCAGTGACTGGACAGGGAACTACGAGCAGTACTTC
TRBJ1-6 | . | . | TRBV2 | CASSVEGQGNSPLHF | TGTGCCAGCAGTGTTGAGGGGCAGGGGAATTCACCCCTCCACTTT
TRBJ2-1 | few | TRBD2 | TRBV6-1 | CASLKGTSGNNEQFF | TGTGCCAGTTTGAAAGGGACTAGCGGGAACAATGAGCAGTTCTTC
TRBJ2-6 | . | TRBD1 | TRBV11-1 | CASTTITGGNSGANVLTF | TGTGCCAGCACCACCATCACAGGGGGTAACTCTGGGGCCAACGTCCTGACTTTC
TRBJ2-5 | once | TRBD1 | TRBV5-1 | CASSLVPGGQETQYF | TGCGCCAGCAGCTTGGTACCAGGGGGCCAAGAGACCCAGTACTTC
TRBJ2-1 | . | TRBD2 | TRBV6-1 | CASSGGRDYYNEQFF | TGTGCCAGCAGTGGCGGGAGGGATTACTACAATGAGCAGTTCTTC
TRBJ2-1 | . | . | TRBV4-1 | CASSQPAESSYNEQFF | TGCGCCAGCAGCCAGCCAGCGGAGTCCTCCTACAATGAGCAGTTCTTC
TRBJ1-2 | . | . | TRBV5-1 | CASSGRGNSNYGYTF | TGCGCCAGCAGCGGGAGAGGAAACTCTAACTATGGCTACACCTTC
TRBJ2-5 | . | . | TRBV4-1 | CASSHAATGNRWETQYF | TGCGCCAGCAGCCACGCCGCCACAGGGAACAGGTGGGAGACCCAGTACTTC
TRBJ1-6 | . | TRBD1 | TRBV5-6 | CASSMGLTGVLNSPLHF | TGTGCCAGCAGCATGGGATTGACAGGGGTCCTAAATTCACCCCTCCACTTT
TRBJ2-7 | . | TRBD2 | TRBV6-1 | CASSEPGKILASYEQYF | TGTGCCAGCAGTGAGCCGGGTAAGATACTAGCGTCCTACGAGCAGTACTTC
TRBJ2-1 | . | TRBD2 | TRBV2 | CASSLAGGPLIEQFF | TGTGCCAGCAGCTTAGCGGGAGGGCCGCTTATTGAGCAGTTCTTC
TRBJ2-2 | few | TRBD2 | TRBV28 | CASSFPGLAGGGNTGELFF | TGTGCCAGCAGTTTCCCAGGACTAGCGGGAGGAGGGAACACCGGGGAGCTGTTTTTT
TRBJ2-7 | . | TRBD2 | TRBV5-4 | CASSLGGASGNYEQYF | TGTGCCAGCAGCTTGGGTGGCGCTAGCGGGAACTACGAGCAGTACTTC
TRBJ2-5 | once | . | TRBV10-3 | CAISSGSTQETQYF | TGTGCCATCAGTTCGGGTAGCACCCAAGAGACCCAGTACTTC
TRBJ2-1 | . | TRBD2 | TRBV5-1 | CASSSPRLAAYNEQFF | TGCGCCAGCAGCTCCCCCCGACTAGCGGCCTACAATGAGCAGTTCTTC
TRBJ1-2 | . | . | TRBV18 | CASSPRSGTDGYTF | TGTGCCAGCTCACCACGTTCGGGTACGGATGGCTACACCTTC
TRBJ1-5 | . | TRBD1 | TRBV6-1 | CASRTGGSNQPQHF | TGTGCCAGTAGGACAGGGGGGAGCAATCAGCCCCAGCATTTT